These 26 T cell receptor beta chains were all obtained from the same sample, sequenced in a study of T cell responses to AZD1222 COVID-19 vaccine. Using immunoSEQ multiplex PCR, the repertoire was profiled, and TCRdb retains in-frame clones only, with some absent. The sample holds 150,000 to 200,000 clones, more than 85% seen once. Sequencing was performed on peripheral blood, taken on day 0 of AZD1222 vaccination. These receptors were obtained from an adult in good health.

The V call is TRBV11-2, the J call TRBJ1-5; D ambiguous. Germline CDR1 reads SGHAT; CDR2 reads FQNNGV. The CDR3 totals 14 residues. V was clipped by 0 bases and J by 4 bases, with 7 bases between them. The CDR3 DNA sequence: TGTGCCAGCAGCTTAGAGCCAGAAAATCAGCCCCAGCATTTT. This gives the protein CASSLEPENQPQHF.

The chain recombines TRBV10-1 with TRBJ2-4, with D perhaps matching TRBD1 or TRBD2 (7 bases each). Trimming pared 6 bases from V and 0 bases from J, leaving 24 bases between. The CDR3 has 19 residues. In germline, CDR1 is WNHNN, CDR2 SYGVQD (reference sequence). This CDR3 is CASRGGGTDRILAKNIQYF. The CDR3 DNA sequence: TGCGCCAGCAGGGGGGGAGGGACAGACCGAATACTAGCCAAAAACATTCAGTACTTC.

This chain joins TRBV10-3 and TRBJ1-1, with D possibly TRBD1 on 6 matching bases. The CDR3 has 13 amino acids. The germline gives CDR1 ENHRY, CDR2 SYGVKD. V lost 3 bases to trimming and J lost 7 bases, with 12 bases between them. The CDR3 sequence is CAISDRTEGEAFF. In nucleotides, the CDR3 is TGTGCCATCAGTGACCGGACAGAGGGTGAAGCTTTCTTT.

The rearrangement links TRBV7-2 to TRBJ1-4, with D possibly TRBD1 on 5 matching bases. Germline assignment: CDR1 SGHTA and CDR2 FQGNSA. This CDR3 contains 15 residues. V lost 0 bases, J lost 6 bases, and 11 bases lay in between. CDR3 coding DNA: TGTGCCAGCAGCTTAGCGGGGCGGGGGGATGAAAAACTGTTTTTT. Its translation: CASSLAGRGDEKLFF.

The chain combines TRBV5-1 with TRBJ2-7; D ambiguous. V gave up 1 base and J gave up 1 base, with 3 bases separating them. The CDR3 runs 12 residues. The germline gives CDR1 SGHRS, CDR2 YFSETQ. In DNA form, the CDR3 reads TGCGCCAGCAGCTTGTGGTCCTACGAGCAGTACTTC. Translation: CASSLWSYEQYF.

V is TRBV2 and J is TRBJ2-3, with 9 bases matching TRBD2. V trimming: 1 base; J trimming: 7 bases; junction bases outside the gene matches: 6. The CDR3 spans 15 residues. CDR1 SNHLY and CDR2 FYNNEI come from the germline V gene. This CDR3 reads CASSEGVAGVHTQYF. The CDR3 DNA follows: TGTGCCAGCAGTGAAGGGGTAGCGGGAGTGCATACGCAGTATTTT.

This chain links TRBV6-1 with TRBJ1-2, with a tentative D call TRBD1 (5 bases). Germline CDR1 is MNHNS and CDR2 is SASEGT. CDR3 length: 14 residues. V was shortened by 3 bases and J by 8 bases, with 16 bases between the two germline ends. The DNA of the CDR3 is TGTGCCAGCAGTGAGAAAGGAAGTGGGGGAGGCTACACCTTC. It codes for CASSEKGSGGGYTF.

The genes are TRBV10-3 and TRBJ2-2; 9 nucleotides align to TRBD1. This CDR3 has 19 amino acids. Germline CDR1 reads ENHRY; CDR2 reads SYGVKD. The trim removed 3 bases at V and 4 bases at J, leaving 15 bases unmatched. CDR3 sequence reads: CAISEVPGQGRSGTGELFF. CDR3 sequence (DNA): TGTGCCATCAGTGAAGTCCCGGGACAGGGCCGCTCAGGCACCGGGGAGCTGTTTTTT.

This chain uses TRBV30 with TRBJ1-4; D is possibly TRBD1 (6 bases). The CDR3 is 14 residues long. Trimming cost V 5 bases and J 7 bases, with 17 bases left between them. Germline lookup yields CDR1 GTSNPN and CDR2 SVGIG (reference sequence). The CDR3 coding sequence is TGTGCCTGGGCCTTTTCAGGGGTGGGTGAAAAACTGTTTTTT. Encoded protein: CAWAFSGVGEKLFF.

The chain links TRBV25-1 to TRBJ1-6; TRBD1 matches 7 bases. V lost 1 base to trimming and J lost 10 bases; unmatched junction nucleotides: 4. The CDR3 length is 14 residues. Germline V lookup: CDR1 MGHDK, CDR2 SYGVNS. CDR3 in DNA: TGTGCCAGCAGTGAATCGACAGGGTCCTCACCCCTCCACTTT. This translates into CASSESTGSSPLHF.

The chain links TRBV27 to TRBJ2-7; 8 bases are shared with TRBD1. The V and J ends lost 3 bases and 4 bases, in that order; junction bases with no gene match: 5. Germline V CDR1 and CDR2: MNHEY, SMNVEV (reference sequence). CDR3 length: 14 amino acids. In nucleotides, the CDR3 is TGTGCCAGCAGTTTTAGGACAGGGCTATACGAGCAGTACTTC. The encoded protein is CASSFRTGLYEQYF.

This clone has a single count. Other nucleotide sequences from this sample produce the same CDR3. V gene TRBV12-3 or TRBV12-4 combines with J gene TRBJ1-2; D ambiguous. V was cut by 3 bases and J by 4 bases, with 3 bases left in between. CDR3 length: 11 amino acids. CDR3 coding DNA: TGTGCCAGCAGTTTGGGCTATGGCTACACCTTC. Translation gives CASSLGYGYTF.

The CDR3 here is CASSPSTLPDTQYF. Written as DNA, the CDR3 is TGTGCCAGCAGCCCCTCGACCCTCCCAGATACGCAGTATTTT. The V call is TRBV13, the J call TRBJ2-3; no clear D gene. Trimming stripped 5 bases from V and 4 bases from J, with 13 bases between. CDR3 length: 14 residues. CDR1 and CDR2 (germline): PRHDT, FYEKMQ (reference sequence).

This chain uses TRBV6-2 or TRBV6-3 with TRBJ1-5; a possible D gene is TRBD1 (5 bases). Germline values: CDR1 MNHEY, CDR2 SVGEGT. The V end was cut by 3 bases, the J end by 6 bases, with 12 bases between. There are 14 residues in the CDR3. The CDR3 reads CASSYPGRGQPQHF. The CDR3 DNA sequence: TGTGCCAGCAGTTATCCGGGAAGGGGTCAGCCCCAGCATTTT.

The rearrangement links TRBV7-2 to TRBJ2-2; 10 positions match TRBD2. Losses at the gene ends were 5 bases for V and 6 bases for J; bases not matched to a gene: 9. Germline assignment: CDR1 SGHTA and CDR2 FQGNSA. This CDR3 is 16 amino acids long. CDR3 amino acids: CASSKRGTSESGELFF. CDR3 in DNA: TGTGCCAGCAGCAAAAGGGGGACTAGCGAGTCCGGGGAGCTGTTTTTT.

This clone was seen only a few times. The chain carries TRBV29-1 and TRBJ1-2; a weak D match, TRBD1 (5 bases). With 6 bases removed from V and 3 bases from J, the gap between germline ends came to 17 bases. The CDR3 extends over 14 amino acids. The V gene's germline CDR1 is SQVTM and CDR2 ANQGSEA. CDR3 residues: CSVPSEGFHYGYTF. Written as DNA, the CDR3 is TGCAGCGTCCCCAGCGAGGGGTTCCACTATGGCTACACCTTC.

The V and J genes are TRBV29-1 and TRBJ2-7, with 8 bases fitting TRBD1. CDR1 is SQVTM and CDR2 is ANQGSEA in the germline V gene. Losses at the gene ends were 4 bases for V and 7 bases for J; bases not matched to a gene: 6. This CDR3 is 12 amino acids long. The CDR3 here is CSVGTGNGEQYF. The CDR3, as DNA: TGCAGCGTTGGGACAGGGAATGGAGAGCAGTACTTC.

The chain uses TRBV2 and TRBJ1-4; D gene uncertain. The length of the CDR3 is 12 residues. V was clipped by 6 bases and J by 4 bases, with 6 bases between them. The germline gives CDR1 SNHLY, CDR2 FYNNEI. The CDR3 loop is CASSAGNEKLFF. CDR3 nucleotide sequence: TGTGCCAGCAGCGCCGGTAATGAAAAACTGTTTTTT.

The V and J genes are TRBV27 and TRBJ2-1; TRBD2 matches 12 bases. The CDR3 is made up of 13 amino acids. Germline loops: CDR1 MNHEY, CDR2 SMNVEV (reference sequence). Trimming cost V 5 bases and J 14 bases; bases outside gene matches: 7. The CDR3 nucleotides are TGTGCCAGCAGTGGACTAGCGGGGAGGCTGGAGTTCTTC. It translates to CASSGLAGRLEFF.

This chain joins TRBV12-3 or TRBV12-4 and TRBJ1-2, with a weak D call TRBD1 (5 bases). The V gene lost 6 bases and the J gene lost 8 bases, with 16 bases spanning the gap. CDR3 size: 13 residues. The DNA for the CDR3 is TGTGCCAGCAGCTTCGACAGCTCACAGGGCTACACCTTC. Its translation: CASSFDSSQGYTF.

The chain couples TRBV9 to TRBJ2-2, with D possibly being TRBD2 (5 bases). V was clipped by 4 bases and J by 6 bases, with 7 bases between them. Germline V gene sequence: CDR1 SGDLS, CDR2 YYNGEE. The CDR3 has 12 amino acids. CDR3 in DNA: TGTGCCAGCAGCCTGAGGGCCGGGGAGCTGTTTTTT. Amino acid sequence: CASSLRAGELFF.

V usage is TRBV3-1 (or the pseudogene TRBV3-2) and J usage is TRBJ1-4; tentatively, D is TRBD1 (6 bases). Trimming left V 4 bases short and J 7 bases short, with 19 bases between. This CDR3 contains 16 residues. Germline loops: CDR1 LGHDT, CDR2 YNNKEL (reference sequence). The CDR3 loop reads CASSLHGGRGSEKLFF. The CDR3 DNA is TGTGCCAGCAGCCTCCACGGTGGCAGGGGATCTGAAAAACTGTTTTTT.

For the CDR3, the DNA is TGTGCCAGCAGTTCACGAGCGGGAGGGTTTTACAATGAGCAGTTCTTC. This encodes CASSSRAGGFYNEQFF. The genes are TRBV6-2 or TRBV6-3 and TRBJ2-1; 10 bases line up with TRBD2. Unmatched junction bases numbered 7, after V lost 4 bases and J lost 4 bases. CDR1 MNHEY and CDR2 SVGEGT come from the germline V gene. This CDR3 is built from 16 residues.

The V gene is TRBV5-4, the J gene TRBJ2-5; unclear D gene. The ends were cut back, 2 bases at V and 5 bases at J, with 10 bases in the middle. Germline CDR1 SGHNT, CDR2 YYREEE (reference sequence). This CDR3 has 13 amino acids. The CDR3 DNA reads TGTGCCAGCAGCTTAGACCGCCAGGAGACCCAGTACTTC. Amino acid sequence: CASSLDRQETQYF.

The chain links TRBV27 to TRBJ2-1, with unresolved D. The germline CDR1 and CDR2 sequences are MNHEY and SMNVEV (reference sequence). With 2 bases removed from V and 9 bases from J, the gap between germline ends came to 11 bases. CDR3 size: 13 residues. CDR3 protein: CASSLAPLGEQFF. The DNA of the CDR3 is TGTGCCAGCAGTTTAGCTCCCTTGGGTGAGCAGTTCTTC.

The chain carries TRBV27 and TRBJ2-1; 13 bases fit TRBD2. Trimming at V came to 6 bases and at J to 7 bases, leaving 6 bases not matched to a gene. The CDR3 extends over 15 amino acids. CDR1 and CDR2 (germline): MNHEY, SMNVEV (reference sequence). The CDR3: CASRAGTSGINEQFF. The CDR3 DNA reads TGTGCCAGCAGGGCAGGGACTAGCGGGATAAATGAGCAGTTCTTC.